This note documents a single T cell receptor (beta chain) sequence. Authors' analysis steps: Amplification from reference gene primers served as the basis for estimated nucleated cell counts. Only in-frame clones appear in the TCRdb table, and some are missing; sequencing was by immunoSEQ multiplex PCR. For V, J and clone size, that table is used; D and trimming come from the DNA. The sample includes 64,000 or so clones, just over 90% of them seen just once. The data were obtained in a study of blood T cell repertoires in COVID-19. Study in general: The United States, Italy and Spain provided the acute and convalescent COVID-19 samples. T cells, B-cell-depleted T cells, or PBMCs provided the cDNA or gDNA that served as material.

The receptor's source is a human donor in a cohort sampled during active COVID-19. Sample: peripheral blood.

For the CDR3, the DNA is TGCGCCAGCCTTTTACCGACAGTGAACACTGAAGCTTTCTTT. It encodes CASLLPTVNTEAFF. This chain joins TRBV10-2 and TRBJ1-1, with D tentatively TRBD1 (5 bases). Germline V gene sequence: CDR1 WSHSY, CDR2 SAAADI. V gave up 8 bases and J gave up 0 bases, with 13 bases separating them. This CDR3 comprises 14 residues.